This T cell receptor beta chain is drawn from a study of blood T cell repertoires in COVID-19. Repertoires were generated with immunoSEQ multiplex PCR, while TCRdb's copy carries only in-frame clones and drops some. The sample includes some 300,000 clones, roughly nine tenths of them seen just once. Germline V lookup: CDR1 LNHDA, CDR2 SQIVND (reference sequence). The CDR3 contains 13 residues. V dropped 10 bases and J dropped 7; count of bases not matched to a gene: 6. The sequenced material came from PBMCs or T cells enriched from blood (not recorded which). This clonotype originated in a woman aged 25 to 45 who had been exposed to COVID-19. This sequence joins TRBV19 and TRBJ1-4, with 10 bases identical to TRBD1. The CDR3: CATRGTGAEKLFF. As DNA, the CDR3 is TGTGCCACACGCGGGACAGGGGCTGAAAAACTGTTTTTT.